This is a list of T cell receptor beta chains from one sample in a study of blood T cell repertoires in COVID-19. Assay: immunoSEQ multiplex PCR; the TCRdb copy retains only in-frame clones and omits some. The top ten hold 1.3% of the sample, which has around 60,000 clones, 86% seen once. The sample taken for sequencing was peripheral blood. These receptors were obtained from a woman of 80 years or more with acute or convalescent COVID-19. Both conserved end residues are part of each CDR3. The D gene is left open where the match is weak. Not every row has a clone size; where given, it reads once, few, many or a size class.

once TRBJ1-1 . TRBV7-3 CASSFLANTEAFF TGTGCCAGCAGCTTCCTGGCGAACACTGAAGCTTTCTTT
. TRBJ2-6 . TRBV7-2 CASSLAGTGANVLTF TGTGCCAGCAGCTTGGCCGGGACAGGGGCCAACGTCCTGACTTTC
. TRBJ1-1 TRBD1 TRBV6-4 CASRAGQGTEAFF TGTGCCAGCAGAGCGGGACAGGGGACTGAAGCTTTCTTT
. TRBJ1-4 TRBD1 TRBV7-9 CASTSIRGQGHEKLFF TGTGCCAGCACGTCGATCCGGGGACAGGGACATGAAAAACTGTTTTTT
. TRBJ2-3 . TRBV19 CASSVQSQPKNTQYF TGTGCCAGTAGTGTCCAGTCCCAACCCAAAAATACGCAGTATTTT
. TRBJ2-2 TRBD2 TRBV19 CASSTVAGTSGGGSGELFF TGTGCCAGTAGTACCGTGGCCGGGACTAGCGGGGGGGGCTCCGGGGAGCTGTTTTTT
. TRBJ2-7 TRBD2 TRBV5-1 CASSYTTSGLPYEQYF TGCGCCAGCAGCTACACGACTAGCGGACTTCCCTACGAGCAGTACTTC
. TRBJ2-3 . TRBV5-1 CASSLSASGPGTDTQYF TGCGCCAGCAGCTTGAGTGCGAGCGGGCCCGGCACAGATACGCAGTATTTT
. TRBJ1-2 . TRBV18 CASSPGQGSLFF TGTGCCAGCTCACCGGGCCAGGGGAGTTTGTTCTTC
. TRBJ2-2 TRBD1 TRBV10-3 CATERDRLTGELFF TGTGCCACCGAAAGGGACAGACTCACCGGGGAGCTGTTTTTT
. TRBJ2-5 . TRBV30 CAWSRETQYF TGTGCCTGGAGCCGGGAGACCCAGTACTTC
. TRBJ2-1 TRBD2 TRBV5-8 CASSLGLAPYNEQFF TGTGCCAGCAGCTTAGGACTAGCCCCCTACAATGAGCAGTTCTTC
. TRBJ1-2 . TRBV7-9 CASSSERTGSGGYTF TGTGCCAGCAGCTCCGAAAGGACGGGGAGTGGCGGCTACACCTTC
. TRBJ1-6 . TRBV28 CASSLGISYNSPLHF TGTGCCAGCAGCCTCGGGATCTCCTATAATTCACCCCTCCACTTT
. TRBJ1-5 TRBD1 TRBV24-1 CATSARDRGSNQPQHF TGTGCCACAAGTGCCCGGGACAGGGGTAGCAATCAGCCCCAGCATTTT
. TRBJ2-1 TRBD2 TRBV28 CASSSSGTSYNEQFF TGTGCCAGCAGTTCTAGCGGGACCTCCTACAATGAGCAGTTCTTC
. TRBJ2-7 TRBD2 TRBV19 CASSIGTSGSYEQYF TGTGCCAGTAGTATAGGGACTAGCGGGAGCTACGAGCAGTACTTC